This T cell receptor (beta chain) derives from a study of breast tumors, draining lymph nodes, adjacent tissues. Using its own MiXCR run on the multiplex PCR reads, TCRdb lists one record per CDR3 protein. Seen here are around 110,000 distinct CDR3 sequences, about 30% observed once, and the top ten hold approximately 6%. From germline, CDR1 is MNHEY and CDR2 SVGAGI. V shed 5 bases and J 1 base; nucleotides not matched to a gene: 9. The CDR3 runs 17 residues. There are a few counts of this clonotype. Samples came from axillary lymph nodes draining the breast cancer. This TCR derives from a female donor with breast cancer. Some clones in this sample may be carry-over from other donors' samples. Input material: axillary lymph node tissue. The J gene is TRBJ2-2, the V gene TRBV6-5; 8 nucleotides line up with TRBD2. As DNA, the CDR3 is TGTGCCAGCAGTCCTCCGGGGCTAGCGGGGAACACCGGGGAGCTGTTTTTT. It specifies CASSPPGLAGNTGELFF.